This T cell receptor beta chain was sequenced in a study of T cell responses to AZD1222 COVID-19 vaccine. Study-level background: Pooled in the analysis were second doses at about 4 or about 12 weeks.

Produced via immunoSEQ multiplex PCR; TCRdb's table is partial and in-frame only. The repertoire holds about 120,000 clones, around 88% seen once, with approximately 5.4% in the top ten. On this clone itself: Antigen: not known.

Germline loops: CDR1 LGHNA, CDR2 YSLEER. The V end lost 0 bases, the J end lost 8 bases, and 14 bases lay between the germline ends. CDR3 length: 15 residues. Regarding the study as a whole: Repertoires were obtained solely post-peak T cell response. Spike-specific TCR breadth and depth rose after two AZD1222 doses. The donor cohort was predominantly white British with a female majority, and clonal diversity may have been underestimated.

The chain couples TRBV4-3 to TRBJ2-4, with D tentatively TRBD2 (5 bases). The material was peripheral blood, obtained on day 0 of AZD1222 vaccination. The origin of this receptor is an adult in good health. The CDR3 protein is CASSQEGLPRDIQYF. For the CDR3, the DNA is TGCGCCAGCAGCCAAGAAGGCCTCCCGCGGGACATTCAGTACTTC.